This T cell receptor beta chain is drawn from a study of beta chain features in type 1 diabetes. The CDR3 sequence is 13 residues long. Germline-derived CDR1 and CDR2 are MNHEY and SVGAGI. Researchers reported sorting CD4+ naive, central memory, regulatory and stem cell-like memory cells via CD45RO/CCR7/CD25/CD127/CD95/CD27. Expressed TCRB transcripts got sequenced, as all isolated RNA was reverse transcribed. The data were produced by immunoSEQ multiplex PCR, yet TCRdb's version contains in-frame clones alone and is incomplete. The sample records over 100,000 clones, approximately 37% being singletons.

The receptor's source is a young woman in good health. Sequenced material: stem cell memory CD4+ T cells from blood. The chain carries TRBV6-5 and TRBJ2-5; TRBD1 is a possible D gene (6 bases). The DNA matches TRBJ2-7 better at its end, which makes the J call doubtful. DNA for the CDR3: TGTGCCAGCAGTTACTCGAGAGGGGGCGAGCAGTACTTC. Protein sequence: CASSYSRGGEQYF.